The 23 T cell receptor beta chains presented below share a single source sample, sequenced in a study of Ad26.COV2.S vaccination and SARS-CoV-2 variants. Treatment denoted: around 19 received Ad26.COV2.S at low or high dose, single or two shots; five or six received placebo; per-sample allocation not given. Day 63 following the first vaccine or placebo injection was when the samples were taken. TCRdb's copy holds only in-frame clones and misses some; the assay was immunoSEQ multiplex PCR. The top ten clones hold more than 10% of a sample with approximately 450,000 clones, 90% of them seen once. Source: peripheral blood, taken in a trial of Ad26.COV2.S vaccine versus placebo. The origin of the receptors is a person between 18 and 65 years old who received the Ad26.COV2.S COVID-19 vaccine or a placebo.

V gene TRBV7-2 combines with J gene TRBJ1-5; D gene ambiguous. CDR1 and CDR2 (germline): SGHTA, FQGNSA. The V gene lost 5 bases and the J gene lost 9 bases, with 14 bases spanning the gap. The CDR3 extends over 13 amino acids. The CDR3 spells CASSTTSGGPQHF. The CDR3 DNA is TGTGCCAGCAGCACCACGTCGGGAGGGCCCCAGCATTTT.

This chain connects TRBV5-3 to TRBJ2-3; no reliable D call. TRBV5-3 has ORF status, its function being uncertain. The CDR3 sequence is 14 residues long. Trimming pared 4 bases from V and 2 bases from J, leaving 11 bases between. The CDR3 region is CARSHCPDTDTQYF. The CDR3 region has the DNA TGTGCCAGAAGCCACTGTCCGGACACAGATACGCAGTATTTT.

J is TRBJ1-3 and V is TRBV10-3; D uncertain. Trimming pared 3 bases from V and 4 bases from J, leaving 4 bases between. The CDR3 covers 12 residues. CDR1 is ENHRY and CDR2 is SYGVKD in the germline V gene. CDR3 in amino acids: CAISEEGNTIYF. The CDR3 bases are TGTGCCATCAGTGAAGAGGGAAACACCATATATTTT.

This clone was counted once. V is TRBV9 and J is TRBJ2-1, with 8 bases that match TRBD2. The V and J ends lost 4 bases and 8 bases, in that order; junction bases with no gene match: 17. The CDR3 is 17 residues long. Germline V CDR1 and CDR2: SGDLS, YYNGEE. The CDR3 spells CASSRSPPGTSRYEQFF. For the CDR3, the DNA is TGTGCCAGCAGCCGTAGCCCCCCGGGGACTAGTAGGTATGAGCAGTTCTTC.

V usage is TRBV3-1 (or the pseudogene TRBV3-2) and J usage is TRBJ2-3; a possible D gene is TRBD1 (6 bases). Between the trimmed V and J ends, which lost 4 bases and 1 base, there was a span of 12 bases. Germline-derived CDR1 and CDR2 are LGHDT and YNNKEL (reference sequence). The CDR3 is made up of 15 amino acids. CDR3 amino acids: CASSLTGFGTDTQYF. CDR3 bases: TGTGCCAGCAGCCTAACAGGGTTCGGCACAGATACGCAGTATTTT.

The chain joins TRBV19 to TRBJ2-1; 7 nucleotides align to TRBD2. V shed 6 bases and J 6 bases; nucleotides not matched to a gene: 8. Per the germline V gene, CDR1 is LNHDA and CDR2 is SQIVND (reference sequence). The CDR3 runs 14 residues. The CDR3 nucleotides are TGTGCCAGTAGGCCCCTAGCGGCCGCCAATGAGCAGTTCTTC. Translated, it gives CASRPLAAANEQFF. The full variable domain, with the rest looked up from reference TRBV19 and TRBJ2-1, is DGGITQSPKYLFRKEGQNVTLSCEQNLNHDAMYWYRQDPGQGLRLIYYSQIVNDFQKGDIAEGYSVSREKKESFPLTVTSAQKNPTAFYLCASRPLAAANEQFFGPGTRLTVL.

The genes are TRBV5-8 and TRBJ2-3; TRBD2 aligns across 10 bases. Germline CDR1 and CDR2: SGHTS and YDEGEE. Trimming at V came to 4 bases and at J to 8 bases, leaving 10 bases not matched to a gene. This CDR3 has 15 residues. CDR3 region: CASSTGLAMGSTQYF. CDR3 DNA sequence: TGTGCCAGCAGCACGGGACTAGCGATGGGGTCTACGCAGTATTTT.

The DNA for the CDR3 is TGTGCCAGCAGCCGGACAGGGAGGTATGACGACGAGCAGTACTTC. It translates to CASSRTGRYDDEQYF. The J gene is TRBJ2-7, the V gene TRBV5-4; 8 bases line up with TRBD1. Germline CDR1 reads SGHNT; CDR2 reads YYREEE (reference sequence). V shed 4 bases and J 5 bases; nucleotides not matched to a gene: 11. The CDR3 is 15 amino acids.

The CDR3 sequence is CASSSQGVGYTF. The DNA of the CDR3 is TGTGCCAGCAGTTCCCAGGGGGTTGGCTACACCTTC. The rearrangement links TRBV28 to TRBJ1-2, with 7 bases matching TRBD1. Unmatched junction bases numbered 3, after V lost 4 bases and J lost 7 bases. CDR1 and CDR2 (germline): MDHEN, SYDVKM. The CDR3 is 12 amino acids.

V usage is TRBV19 and J usage is TRBJ1-5; 8 nucleotides match TRBD1. V lost 3 bases and J lost 6; bases outside the gene matches: 10. Looked up from germline, CDR1 is LNHDA and CDR2 is SQIVND (reference sequence). The CDR3 extends over 16 amino acids. The CDR3 DNA is TGTGCCAGTAGTATCCGGCAGGCAGGGGGCAGTCAGCCCCAGCATTTT. It yields the protein CASSIRQAGGSQPQHF.

The chain uses TRBV4-3 and TRBJ2-1; D gene ambiguous. Germline V gives CDR1 LGHNA, CDR2 YSLEER. The length of the CDR3 is 16 residues. V was shortened by 1 base and J by 0 bases, with 10 bases between the two germline ends. Written as DNA, the CDR3 is TGCGCCAGCAGCCAAGGACCTACCACCTCCTACAATGAGCAGTTCTTC. The encoded protein is CASSQGPTTSYNEQFF.

The chain has TRBV2 and TRBJ1-2, with 7 bases fitting TRBD1. The junction had 7 bases not matched to a gene; V was cut back by 1 base and J by 8 bases. Germline V CDR1 and CDR2: SNHLY, FYNNEI. CDR3 size: 14 residues. The CDR3 here is CASSEEQGSKGYTF. In DNA form, the CDR3 reads TGTGCCAGCAGTGAAGAACAGGGGAGTAAAGGCTACACCTTC.

J is TRBJ1-1 and V is TRBV5-1; a weak D match, TRBD1 (6 bases). The V end was cut by 0 bases, the J end by 3 bases, with 15 bases between. The CDR3 has 16 residues. Germline CDR1 and CDR2: SGHRS and YFSETQ. Written as DNA, the CDR3 is TGCGCCAGCAGCTTGGCCTTGAGGGGGACACACACTGAAGCTTTCTTT. Its translation is CASSLALRGTHTEAFF.

This chain connects TRBV10-3 to TRBJ2-2; maybe TRBD1 (6 bases). The CDR3 is 15 residues long. CDR1 ENHRY and CDR2 SYGVKD come from the germline V gene. The V gene lost 3 bases and the J gene lost 2 bases, with 10 bases spanning the gap. The CDR3 bases are TGTGCCATCAGTGACAACAGGGTCAACACCGGGGAGCTGTTTTTT. Residues: CAISDNRVNTGELFF.

The genes are TRBV28 and TRBJ1-2; no firm D call. The CDR3 spans 12 residues. Germline V lookup: CDR1 MDHEN, CDR2 SYDVKM. Trimming took 3 bases from V and 11 from J, leaving 13 bases between them. The CDR3 protein is CASSFLTRGYTF. The CDR3, as DNA: TGTGCCAGCAGTTTTTTGACTAGAGGATACACCTTC.

The chain recombines TRBV10-3 with TRBJ1-1; 7 bases match TRBD1. Germline CDR1 is ENHRY and CDR2 is SYGVKD. This CDR3 spans 15 amino acids. J gave up 0 bases and V 6 bases, and 7 bases lay outside the gene matches. As DNA, the CDR3 is TGTGCCATCAGGGTTTTACAGGGGCTGAACACTGAAGCTTTCTTT. Encoded protein: CAIRVLQGLNTEAFF.

V gene TRBV30 combines with J gene TRBJ1-2; D is unclear. The CDR3 spans 14 residues. The germline CDR1 and CDR2 sequences are GTSNPN and SVGIG (reference sequence). With 1 base removed from V and 4 bases from J, the gap between germline ends came to 13 bases. The DNA for the CDR3 is TGTGCCTGGAGTGGTATCCCGACCCCCTATGGCTACACCTTC. It yields the protein CAWSGIPTPYGYTF. Full variable domain (rest looked up from reference TRBV30 and TRBJ1-2): SQTIHQWPATLVQPVGSPLSLECTVEGTSNPNLYWYRQAAGRGLQLLFYSVGIGQISSEVPQNLSASRPQDRQFILSSKKLLLSDSGFYLCAWSGIPTPYGYTFGSGTRLTVV.

The rearrangement joins TRBV24-1 to TRBJ2-5; D tentatively fits TRBD1 or TRBD2 (5 bases each). This CDR3 is built from 17 residues. Trimming left V 0 bases short and J 2 bases short, with 15 bases between. Germline values: CDR1 KGHDR, CDR2 SFDVKD. CDR3 in DNA: TGTGCCACCAGTGATTTGGACGGAAAGAGGGGACAAGAGACCCAGTACTTC. This translates into CATSDLDGKRGQETQYF.

This chain links TRBV18 with TRBJ2-2; D may be TRBD1 (6 bases). The CDR3 spans 16 residues. Deletions cut 3 bases from V and 1 base from J, with 12 bases between. Looked up from germline, CDR1 is KGHSH and CDR2 is LQKENI. CDR3 amino acids: CASSPLQGMNTGELFF. CDR3 nucleotide sequence: TGTGCCAGCTCACCTCTACAGGGAATGAACACCGGGGAGCTGTTTTTT.

This clone was observed a few times. The chain uses TRBV30 and TRBJ1-6, with 7 bases fitting TRBD1. After removal of 2 bases from V and 6 bases from J, the junction contained 7 bases not matched to a gene. CDR3 length: 15 amino acids. Germline values: CDR1 GTSNPN, CDR2 SVGIG (reference sequence). The CDR3 DNA sequence: TGTGCCTGGAGTTCAAGACAGGGTGCTAATTCACCCCTCCACTTT. Translated: CAWSSRQGANSPLHF.

This rearrangement joins TRBV7-2 to TRBJ2-7; D possibly corresponds to TRBD2 (5 bases). Germline V gene data show CDR1 as SGHTA and CDR2 as FQGNSA. V was shortened by 10 bases and J by 0 bases, with 16 bases between the two germline ends. The CDR3 spans 14 residues. The CDR3 nucleotides are TGTGCCACAGGTCGGACTTTCAGCTCCTACGAGCAGTACTTC. Translating gives CATGRTFSSYEQYF.

The V call is TRBV19, the J call TRBJ1-5; D is unclear. The CDR3 covers 15 residues. Germline CDR1 is LNHDA and CDR2 is SQIVND (reference sequence). The ends were cut back, 7 bases at V and 0 bases at J, with 13 bases in the middle. The CDR3 sequence: CASNLAGYSNQPQHF. CDR3 DNA sequence: TGTGCCAGTAATTTAGCGGGGTATAGCAATCAGCCCCAGCATTTT. Supplemented by reference TRBV19 and TRBJ1-5, the full variable domain reads DGGITQSPKYLFRKEGQNVTLSCEQNLNHDAMYWYRQDPGQGLRLIYYSQIVNDFQKGDIAEGYSVSREKKESFPLTVTSAQKNPTAFYLCASNLAGYSNQPQHFGDGTRLSIL.

V and J are TRBV18 and TRBJ2-3, with a weak D call TRBD1 (6 bases). The V end lost 3 bases, the J end lost 2 bases, and 12 bases lay between the germline ends. Germline V lookup: CDR1 KGHSH, CDR2 LQKENI. The CDR3 loop spans 15 amino acids. The chain's CDR3 is CASSPPQGFTDTQYF. Here the CDR3 DNA reads TGTGCCAGCTCACCCCCCCAGGGGTTCACAGATACGCAGTATTTT.